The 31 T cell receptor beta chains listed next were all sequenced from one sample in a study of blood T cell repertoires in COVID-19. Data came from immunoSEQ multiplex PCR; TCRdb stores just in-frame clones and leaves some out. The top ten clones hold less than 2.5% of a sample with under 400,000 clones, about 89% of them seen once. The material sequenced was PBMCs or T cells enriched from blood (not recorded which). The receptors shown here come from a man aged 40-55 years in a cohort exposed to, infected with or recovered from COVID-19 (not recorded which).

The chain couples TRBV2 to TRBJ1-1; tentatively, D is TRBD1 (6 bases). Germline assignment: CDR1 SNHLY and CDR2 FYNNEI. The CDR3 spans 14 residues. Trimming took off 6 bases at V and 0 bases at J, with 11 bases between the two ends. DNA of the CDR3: TGTGCCAGCAGATTGGACAGACTGAACACTGAAGCTTTCTTT. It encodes CASRLDRLNTEAFF.

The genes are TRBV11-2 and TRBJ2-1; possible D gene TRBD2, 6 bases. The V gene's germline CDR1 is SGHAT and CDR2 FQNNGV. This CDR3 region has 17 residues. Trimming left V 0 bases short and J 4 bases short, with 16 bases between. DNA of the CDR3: TGTGCCAGCAGCTTAGACCTCGGGGGTTTGGTATACAATGAGCAGTTCTTC. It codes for CASSLDLGGLVYNEQFF.

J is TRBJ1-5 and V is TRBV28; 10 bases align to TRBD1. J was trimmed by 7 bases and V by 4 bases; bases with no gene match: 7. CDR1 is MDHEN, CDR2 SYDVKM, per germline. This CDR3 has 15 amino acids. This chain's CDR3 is CASSSRGTGDQPQHF. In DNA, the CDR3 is TGTGCCAGCAGTTCGCGTGGGACAGGGGACCAGCCCCAGCATTTT.

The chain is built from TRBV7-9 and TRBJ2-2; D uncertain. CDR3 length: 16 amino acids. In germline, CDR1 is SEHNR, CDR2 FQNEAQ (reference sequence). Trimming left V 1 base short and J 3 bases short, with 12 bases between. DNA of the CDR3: TGTGCCAGCAGCTTAGGGGCCGATTTGGACACCGGGGAGCTGTTTTTT. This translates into CASSLGADLDTGELFF.

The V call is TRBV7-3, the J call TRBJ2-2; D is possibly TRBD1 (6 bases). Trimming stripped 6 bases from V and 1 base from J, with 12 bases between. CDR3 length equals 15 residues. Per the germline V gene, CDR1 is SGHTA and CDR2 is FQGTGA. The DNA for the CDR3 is TGTGCCAGCAGAAAGACAGGAGGGAACACCGGGGAGCTGTTTTTT. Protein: CASRKTGGNTGELFF.

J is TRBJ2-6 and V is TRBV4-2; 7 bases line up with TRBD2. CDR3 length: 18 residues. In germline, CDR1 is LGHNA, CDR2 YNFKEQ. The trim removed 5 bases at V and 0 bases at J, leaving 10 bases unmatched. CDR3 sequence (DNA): TGTGCCAGCAGCAACCAAGCGGGATCCAGCTCTGGGGCCAACGTCCTGACTTTC. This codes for CASSNQAGSSSGANVLTF.

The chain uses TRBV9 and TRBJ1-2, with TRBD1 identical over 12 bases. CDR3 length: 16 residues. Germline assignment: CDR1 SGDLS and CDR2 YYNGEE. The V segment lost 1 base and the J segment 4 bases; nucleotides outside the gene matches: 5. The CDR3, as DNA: TGTGCCAGCAGCGTATCGGGACAGGGGGCAATCTATGGCTACACCTTC. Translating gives CASSVSGQGAIYGYTF. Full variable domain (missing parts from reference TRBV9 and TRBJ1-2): DSGVTQTPKHLITATGQRVTLRCSPRSGDLSVYWYQQSLDQGLQFLIQYYNGEERAKGNILERFSAQQFPDLHSELNLSSLELGDSALYFCASSVSGQGAIYGYTFGSGTRLTVV.

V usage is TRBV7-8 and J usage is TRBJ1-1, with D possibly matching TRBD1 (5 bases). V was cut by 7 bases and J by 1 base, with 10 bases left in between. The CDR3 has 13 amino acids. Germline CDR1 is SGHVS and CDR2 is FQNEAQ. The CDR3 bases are TGTGCCAGCACAAAGGGGCGGAACACTGAAGCTTTCTTT. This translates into CASTKGRNTEAFF.

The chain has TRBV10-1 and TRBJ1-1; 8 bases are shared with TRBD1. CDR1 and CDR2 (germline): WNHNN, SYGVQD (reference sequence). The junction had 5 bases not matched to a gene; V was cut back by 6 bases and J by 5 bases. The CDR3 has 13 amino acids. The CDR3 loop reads CASSKQGGTEAFF. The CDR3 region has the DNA TGCGCCAGCAGCAAACAGGGGGGGACTGAAGCTTTCTTT.

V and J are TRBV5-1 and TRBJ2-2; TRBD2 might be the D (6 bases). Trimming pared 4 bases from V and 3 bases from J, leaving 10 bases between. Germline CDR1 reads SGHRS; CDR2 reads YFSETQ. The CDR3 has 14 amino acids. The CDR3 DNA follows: TGCGCCAGCAGCACTGGGGAGGACACCGGGGAGCTGTTTTTT. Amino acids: CASSTGEDTGELFF.

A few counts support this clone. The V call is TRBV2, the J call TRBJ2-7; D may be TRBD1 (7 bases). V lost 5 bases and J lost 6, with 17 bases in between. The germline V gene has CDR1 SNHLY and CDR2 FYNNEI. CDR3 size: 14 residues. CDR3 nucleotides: TGTGCCAGCAGTTTGACAGGGATGGGAGGCGAGCAGTACTTC. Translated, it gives CASSLTGMGGEQYF.

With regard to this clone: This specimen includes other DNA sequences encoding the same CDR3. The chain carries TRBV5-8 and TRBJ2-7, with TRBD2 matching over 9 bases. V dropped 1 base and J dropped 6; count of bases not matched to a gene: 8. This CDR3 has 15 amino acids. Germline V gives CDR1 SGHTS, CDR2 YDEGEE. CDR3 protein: CASSLYAGGPGEQYF. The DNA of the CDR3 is TGTGCCAGCAGCTTGTACGCGGGAGGGCCGGGCGAGCAGTACTTC.

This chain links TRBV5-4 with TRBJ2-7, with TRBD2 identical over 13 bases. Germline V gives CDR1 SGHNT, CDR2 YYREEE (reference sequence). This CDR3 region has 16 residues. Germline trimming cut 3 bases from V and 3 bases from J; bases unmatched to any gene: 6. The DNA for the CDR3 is TGTGCCAGCAGCTCCGGACTAGCGGGAGCAATCTACGAGCAGTACTTC. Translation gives CASSSGLAGAIYEQYF.

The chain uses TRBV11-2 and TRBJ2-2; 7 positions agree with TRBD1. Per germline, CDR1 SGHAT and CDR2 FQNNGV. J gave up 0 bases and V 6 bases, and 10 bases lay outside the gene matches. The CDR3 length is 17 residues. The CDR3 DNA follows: TGTGCCAGCAGGCTTCGAGGGGGCAGGACGAACACCGGGGAGCTGTTTTTT. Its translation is CASRLRGGRTNTGELFF.

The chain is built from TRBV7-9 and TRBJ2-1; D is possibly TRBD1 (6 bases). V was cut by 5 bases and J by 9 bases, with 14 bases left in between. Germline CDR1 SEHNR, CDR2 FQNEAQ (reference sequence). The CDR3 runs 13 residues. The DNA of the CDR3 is TGTGCCAGCAGCAGGACAGTTTGGGGTGAGCAGTTCTTC. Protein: CASSRTVWGEQFF.

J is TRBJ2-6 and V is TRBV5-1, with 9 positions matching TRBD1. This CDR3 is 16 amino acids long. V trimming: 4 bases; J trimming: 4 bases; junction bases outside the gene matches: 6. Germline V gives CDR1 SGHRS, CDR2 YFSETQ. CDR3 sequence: CASSVGTGTGANVLTF. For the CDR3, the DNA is TGCGCCAGCAGCGTGGGGACAGGGACAGGGGCCAACGTCCTGACTTTC.

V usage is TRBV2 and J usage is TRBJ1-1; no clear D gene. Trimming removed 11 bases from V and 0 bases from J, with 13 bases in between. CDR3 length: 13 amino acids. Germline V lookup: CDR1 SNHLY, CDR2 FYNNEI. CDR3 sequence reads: CAGDAGLNTEAFF. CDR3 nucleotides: TGTGCCGGTGACGCGGGGTTGAACACTGAAGCTTTCTTT.

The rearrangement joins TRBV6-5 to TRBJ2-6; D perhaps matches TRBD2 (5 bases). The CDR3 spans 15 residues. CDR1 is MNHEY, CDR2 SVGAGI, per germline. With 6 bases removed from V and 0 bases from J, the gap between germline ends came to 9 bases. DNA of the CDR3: TGTGCCAGCAGCCACGGGAACTCTGGGGCCAACGTCCTGACTTTC. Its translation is CASSHGNSGANVLTF.

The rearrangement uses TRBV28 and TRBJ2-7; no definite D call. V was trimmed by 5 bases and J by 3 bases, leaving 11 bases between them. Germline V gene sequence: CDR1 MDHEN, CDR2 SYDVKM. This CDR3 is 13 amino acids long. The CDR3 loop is CASSQQPSYEQYF. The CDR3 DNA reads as TGTGCCAGCAGTCAACAGCCCAGCTACGAGCAGTACTTC.

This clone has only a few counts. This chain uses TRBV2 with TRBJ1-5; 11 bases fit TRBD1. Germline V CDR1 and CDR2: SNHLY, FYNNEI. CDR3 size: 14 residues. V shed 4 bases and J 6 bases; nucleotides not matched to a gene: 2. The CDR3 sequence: CASSGTGGRQPQHF. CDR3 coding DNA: TGTGCCAGCAGTGGGACAGGGGGCCGTCAGCCCCAGCATTTT.

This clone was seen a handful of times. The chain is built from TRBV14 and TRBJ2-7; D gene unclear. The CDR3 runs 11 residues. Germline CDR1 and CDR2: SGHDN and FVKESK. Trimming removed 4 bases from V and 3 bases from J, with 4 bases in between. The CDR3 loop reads CASSLHYEQYF. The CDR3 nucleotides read TGTGCCAGCAGCCTACACTACGAGCAGTACTTC.

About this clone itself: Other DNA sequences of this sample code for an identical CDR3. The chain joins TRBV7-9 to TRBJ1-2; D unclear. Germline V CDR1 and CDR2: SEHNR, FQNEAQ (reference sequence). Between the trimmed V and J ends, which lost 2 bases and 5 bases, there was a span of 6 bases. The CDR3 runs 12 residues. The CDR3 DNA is TGTGCCAGCAGCTTACAGGAATATGGCTACACCTTC. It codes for CASSLQEYGYTF.

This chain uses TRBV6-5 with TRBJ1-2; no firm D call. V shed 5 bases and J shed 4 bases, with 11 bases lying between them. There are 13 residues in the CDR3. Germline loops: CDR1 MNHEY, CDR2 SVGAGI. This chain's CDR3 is CASSPIFSYGYTF. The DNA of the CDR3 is TGTGCCAGCAGTCCCATTTTTAGCTATGGCTACACCTTC.

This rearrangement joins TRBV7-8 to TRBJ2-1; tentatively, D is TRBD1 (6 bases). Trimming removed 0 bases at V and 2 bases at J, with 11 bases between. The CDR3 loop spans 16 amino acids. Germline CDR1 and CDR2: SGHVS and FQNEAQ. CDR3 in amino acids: CASSLAGTGTYNEQFF. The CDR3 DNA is TGTGCCAGCAGCTTAGCTGGTACAGGGACCTACAATGAGCAGTTCTTC.

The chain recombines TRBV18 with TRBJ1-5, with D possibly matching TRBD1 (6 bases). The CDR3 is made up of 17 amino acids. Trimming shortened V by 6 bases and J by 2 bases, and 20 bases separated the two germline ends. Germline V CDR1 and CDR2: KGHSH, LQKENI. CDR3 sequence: CASSQGQSIRGNQPQHF. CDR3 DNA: TGTGCCAGCTCGCAAGGACAGTCGATAAGGGGCAATCAGCCCCAGCATTTT.

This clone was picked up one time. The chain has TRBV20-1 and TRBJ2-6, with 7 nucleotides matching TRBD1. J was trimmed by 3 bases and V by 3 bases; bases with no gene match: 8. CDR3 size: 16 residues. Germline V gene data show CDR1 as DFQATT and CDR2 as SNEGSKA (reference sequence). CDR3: CSASEGALRGANVLTF. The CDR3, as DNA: TGCAGTGCTAGTGAGGGGGCATTGCGTGGGGCCAACGTCCTGACTTTC.

The CDR3 nucleotides are TGTGCCAGCACCCCCTCGGGGGGGCGACCTAATCAGCCCCAGCATTTT. Encoded protein: CASTPSGGRPNQPQHF. V usage is TRBV5-8 and J usage is TRBJ1-5, with D maybe TRBD1 (6 bases). The V end lost 6 bases, the J end lost 4 bases, and 20 bases lay between the germline ends. The germline gives CDR1 SGHTS, CDR2 YDEGEE. This CDR3 is 16 amino acids long.

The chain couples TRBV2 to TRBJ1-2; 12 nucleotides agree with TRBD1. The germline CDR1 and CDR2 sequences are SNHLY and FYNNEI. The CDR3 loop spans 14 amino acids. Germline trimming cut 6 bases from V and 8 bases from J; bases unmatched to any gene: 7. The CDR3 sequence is CASSEQGQGAGYTF. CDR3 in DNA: TGTGCCAGCAGCGAACAGGGACAGGGGGCCGGCTACACCTTC.

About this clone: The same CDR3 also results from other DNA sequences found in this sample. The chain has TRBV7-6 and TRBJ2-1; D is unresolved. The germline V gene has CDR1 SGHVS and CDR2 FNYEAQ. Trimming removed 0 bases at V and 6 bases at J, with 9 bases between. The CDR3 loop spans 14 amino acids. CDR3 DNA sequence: TGTGCCAGCAGCTTAGCGCCCAGCGCCAATGAGCAGTTCTTC. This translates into CASSLAPSANEQFF.

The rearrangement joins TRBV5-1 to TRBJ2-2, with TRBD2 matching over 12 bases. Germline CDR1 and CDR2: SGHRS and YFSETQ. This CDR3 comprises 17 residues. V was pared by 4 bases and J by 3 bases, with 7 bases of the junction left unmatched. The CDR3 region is CASSTWTSGTYTGELFF. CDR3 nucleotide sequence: TGCGCCAGCAGCACCTGGACTAGCGGGACTTACACCGGGGAGCTGTTTTTT.

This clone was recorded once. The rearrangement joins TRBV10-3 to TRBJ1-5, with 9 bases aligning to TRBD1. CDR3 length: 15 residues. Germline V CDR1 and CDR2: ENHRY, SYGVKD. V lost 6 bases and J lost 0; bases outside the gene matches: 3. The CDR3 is CAIRRTGDSNQPQHF. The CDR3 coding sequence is TGTGCCATCAGGAGGACAGGGGATAGCAATCAGCCCCAGCATTTT.